These T cell receptor beta chains were read from a single sample in a study of T cell clonotyping in hematopoietic cell transplantation. Repertoires were generated with immunoSEQ multiplex PCR, while TCRdb's copy carries only in-frame clones and drops some. The sample includes tens of thousands of clones, 94% seen only once; the top ten take roughly 0.85%. What was sequenced was peripheral blood mononuclear cells. The receptors stem from a woman in her 50s in good health. Some clones in this sample may be carry-over from other donors' samples. CDR3s leave out the opening cysteine and the closing phenylalanine or tryptophan. A D gene is named only where the DNA matches it firmly.

TRBV30	TRBD1	TRBJ1-5	AWSGLSTGVSNQPQH
TRBV9	-	TRBJ1-2	ASTGGHGYT
TRBV14	-	TRBJ2-1	ASSQGRRKVYNEQF
TRBV5-4	-	TRBJ2-1	ASSFWNEQF
TRBV11-3	-	TRBJ1-2	ASSGGLYGYT
TRBV6-5	TRBD1	TRBJ1-5	ASRTGISNQPQH
TRBV4-3	-	TRBJ1-1	ASSQEYMNTEAF
TRBV19	-	TRBJ1-6	ASSIRRDGDSPLH
TRBV11-3	-	TRBJ1-6	ASSLGSQNSPLH
TRBV4-3	TRBD1	TRBJ1-4	ASAGQLNEKLF
TRBV7-9	-	TRBJ1-1	ASSPPLNTEAF
TRBV6-5	TRBD2	TRBJ2-4	AAGDGVAKNIQY
TRBV4-1	-	TRBJ2-3	ASSPPTGRDATDTQY
TRBV5-4	TRBD1	TRBJ1-2	ASSPGQEIYGYT
TRBV30	-	TRBJ1-2	AWSPGTPRVVGYT
TRBV30	TRBD1	TRBJ2-7	AWSPDRDEQY
TRBV11-3	TRBD1	TRBJ2-7	ASSQGTDYEQY
TRBV7-2	TRBD1	TRBJ1-3	ASSPQAGGSGNTIY
TRBV5-4	-	TRBJ1-2	ASSLSGATNYGYT
TRBV6-1	-	TRBJ1-3	ASSEQTISGNTIY
TRBV6-5	-	TRBJ1-2	ASSYRGREMGT
TRBV6-5	-	TRBJ1-2	ASSYSGGSGYT
TRBV6-1	-	TRBJ2-1	ASTPLRVGYEQF
TRBV27	-	TRBJ1-1	ASSLATSTEAF
TRBV5-6	TRBD1	TRBJ1-2	ASSFHRGDYGYT
TRBV7-2	-	TRBJ1-4	ASSLAGAGEKLF
TRBV6-6	-	TRBJ2-7	ASSPPGTYSYEQY
TRBV19	-	TRBJ1-3	ASTNRGGNTIY
TRBV2	-	TRBJ2-7	ASTLGSYEQY
TRBV4-1	-	TRBJ2-2	ASSQVRSRAAGELF
TRBV18	TRBD1	TRBJ1-3	ASSSTGGSGNTIY
TRBV29-1	-	TRBJ2-7	SVEARYRTNDNEQY
TRBV11-2	-	TRBJ2-3	ASSPLGGEQY
TRBV5-5	-	TRBJ1-2	ASSLQEPDYGYT
TRBV7-2	-	TRBJ2-7	ASSLVSYEQY
TRBV11-3	TRBD1	TRBJ1-6	ASSTGQPSPLH
TRBV5-4	TRBD1	TRBJ1-1	ASSRGLGTGTSEAF
TRBV5-1	TRBD1	TRBJ1-2	ASSLSLDRASYGYT
TRBV4-2	TRBD2	TRBJ2-3	ASSQVGQRGYTDTQY
TRBV5-5	TRBD2	TRBJ2-7	ASSQLAGISYEQY
TRBV19	TRBD1	TRBJ2-2	ASSIDSGTGISGELF
TRBV6-1	TRBD2	TRBJ2-3	ASSGTLAGGTDTQY